This entry lists 20 T cell receptor beta chains sequenced from one sample in a study of T cell repertoires in cytomegalovirus infection. TCRdb re-analysed the reads in MiXCR, keeping a single row per CDR3 protein. This table has about 900,000 distinct CDR3 sequences, around 31% appearing once. No cognate antigen is known for these TCRs. Sequences were derived from cultured CD8+ T cells from PBMCs, sampled from culture after CMV antigen stimulation. These receptor sequences come from a human donor in good health (CMV status not recorded). Some clones in this sample may be carry-over from other donors' samples.

This clonotype was found a few times. The rearrangement uses TRBV9 and TRBJ2-2; a possible D gene is TRBD1 (6 bases). Deletions cut 3 bases from V and 4 bases from J, with 13 bases between. The germline V gene encodes CDR1 SGDLS and CDR2 YYNGEE. This CDR3 has 15 residues. The CDR3 bases are TGTGCCAGCAGCGAGGGGGTATACACCACCGGGGAGCTGTTTTTT. Translating it yields CASSEGVYTTGELFF.

The chain links TRBV7-9 to TRBJ2-1, with TRBD2 identical over 12 bases. Germline V gene lookup returns CDR1 SEHNR and CDR2 FQNEAQ (reference sequence). V gave up 7 bases and J gave up 5 bases; unmatched junction bases: 3. The length of the CDR3 is 14 residues. CDR3 DNA: TGTGCCAGCACCCGACTAGCGGGGGACAATGAGCAGTTCTTC. Amino acid sequence: CASTRLAGDNEQFF.

CDR3 coding DNA: TGTGCTACGAGGGACACCGGTAGTAACGAGCAGTTCTTC. Translation: CATRDTGSNEQFF. The chain links TRBV18 to TRBJ2-1, with a weak D call TRBD1 (6 bases). The CDR3 has 13 amino acids. Germline V gene data show CDR1 as KGHSH and CDR2 as LQKENI.

The genes are TRBV19 and TRBJ1-5, with D possibly matching TRBD1 (5 bases). V dropped 6 bases and J dropped 1 base, with 13 bases sitting between them. Germline V gives CDR1 LNHDA, CDR2 SQIVND (reference sequence). This CDR3 spans 15 amino acids. CDR3 in amino acids: CASSLFGASNQPQHF. CDR3 nucleotide sequence: TGTGCCAGTAGCTTATTTGGGGCAAGCAATCAGCCCCAGCATTTT.

The rearrangement links TRBV10-3 to TRBJ2-7; D gene unclear. Per the germline V gene, CDR1 is ENHRY and CDR2 is SYGVKD. V gave up 0 bases and J gave up 2 bases, with 8 bases separating them. CDR3 size: 14 residues. CDR3 in amino acids: CAISESPSPYEQYF. In nucleotides, the CDR3 is TGTGCCATCAGTGAGTCCCCCAGCCCCTACGAGCAGTACTTC.

CDR3 sequence reads: CASSTTGNGQGRSYEQYV. The CDR3 DNA reads as TGTGCCAGCAGTACAACGGGAAACGGACAGGGGCGATCCTACGAGCAGTACGTC. The chain is built from TRBV6-5 and TRBJ2-7, with TRBD1 identical over 9 bases. The CDR3 runs to 18 residues. CDR1 and CDR2 (germline): MNHEY, SVGAGI. V shed 5 bases and J 1 base; nucleotides not matched to a gene: 15.

This chain links TRBV12-3 or TRBV12-4 with TRBJ1-1, with 8 bases aligning to TRBD1. V was clipped by 8 bases and J by 4 bases; unmatched bases: 9. The CDR3 length is 14 residues. CDR3 amino acids: CASREDRVITEAFF. The CDR3, as DNA: TGTGCCAGCCGAGAGGACAGGGTAATCACTGAAGCTTTCTTT.

In regard to this clonotype: Relative to the germline gene, one junction end is altered; a read error may explain this. This chain joins TRBV7-6 and TRBJ2-3; D is unresolved. Germline-derived CDR1 and CDR2 are SGHVS and FNYEAQ. The CDR3 runs to 11 residues. CDR3 DNA sequence: TGTGTCAGCAGCTTATCGGATACGCAGTATTTT. It encodes CVSSLSDTQYF.

Comment on this clonotype: One end of the junction does not line up with germline, which may come from a read error. The chain recombines TRBV19 with TRBJ2-5; D is possibly TRBD1 or TRBD2 (5 bases each). Germline lookup yields CDR1 LNHDA and CDR2 SQIVND (reference sequence). The CDR3 covers 14 residues. CDR3 sequence: CVSSPMRGEETQYF. The CDR3 DNA follows: TGTGTCAGTAGCCCCATGAGGGGTGAAGAGACCCAGTACTTC.

The rearrangement links TRBV7-9 to TRBJ2-3, with 8 bases identical to TRBD2. This CDR3 region has 14 residues. J was trimmed by 1 base and V by 10 bases; bases with no gene match: 7. Germline CDR1 is SEHNR and CDR2 is FQNEAQ (reference sequence). This CDR3 reads CATAGGRGTDTQYF. The DNA of the CDR3 is TGTGCCACGGCGGGGGGCCGGGGCACAGATACGCAGTATTTT.

The chain is built from TRBV7-8 and TRBJ2-2; 10 bases line up with TRBD1. Germline CDR1 and CDR2: SGHVS and FQNEAQ. This CDR3 spans 17 amino acids. Trimming at V came to 1 base and at J to 7 bases, leaving 9 bases not matched to a gene. CDR3 residues: CASSLGEDRGRGGELFF. Here the CDR3 DNA reads TGTGCCAGCAGCTTAGGGGAAGACAGGGGGCGTGGCGGGGAGCTGTTTTTT.

V is TRBV12-3 or TRBV12-4 and J is TRBJ1-1, with unresolved D. Trimming removed 2 bases from V and 6 bases from J, with 13 bases in between. CDR3 length: 14 residues. The CDR3 nucleotides read TGTGCCAGCAGTTTAAGGGATATGACCGCTGAAGCTTTCTTT. Its translation: CASSLRDMTAEAFF.

The genes are TRBV19 and TRBJ2-7; D is unclear. The germline V gene encodes CDR1 LNHDA and CDR2 SQIVND (reference sequence). V lost 3 bases to trimming and J lost 4 bases, with 10 bases between them. The CDR3 extends over 13 amino acids. The CDR3 sequence is CASSIAEKYEQYF. CDR3 coding DNA: TGTGCCAGTAGTATTGCGGAGAAATACGAGCAGTACTTC.

This clonotype has at least ten counts. This chain uses TRBV11-2 with TRBJ2-1; D is undetermined. Trimming took off 5 bases at V and 0 bases at J, with 2 bases between the two ends. Germline-derived CDR1 and CDR2 are SGHAT and FQNNGV. This CDR3 is built from 12 residues. Here the CDR3 reads CASSASYNEQFF. In DNA, the CDR3 is TGTGCCAGCAGCGCCTCCTACAATGAGCAGTTCTTC.

This clonotype occurred a few times. J is TRBJ1-1 and V is TRBV7-3; a weak D match, TRBD1 (5 bases). The CDR3 has 14 residues. Trimming removed 1 base at V and 3 bases at J, with 9 bases between. Germline assignment: CDR1 SGHTA and CDR2 FQGTGA. As DNA, the CDR3 is TGTGCCAGCAGCTTAAACGGGGGGTACACTGAAGCTTTCTTT. It specifies CASSLNGGYTEAFF. Combining the CDR3 with reference TRBV7-3 and TRBJ1-1 gives the whole variable domain GAGVSQTPSNKVTEKGKYVELRCDPISGHTALYWYRQSLGQGPEFLIYFQGTGAADDSGLPNDRFFAVRPEGSVSTLKIQRTERGDSAVYLCASSLNGGYTEAFFGQGTRLTVV.

This sequence joins TRBV6-5 and TRBJ1-1; a possible D gene is TRBD1 (5 bases). Germline V lookup: CDR1 MNHEY, CDR2 SVGAGI. Trimming stripped 6 bases from V and 7 bases from J, with 9 bases between. CDR3 length: 11 residues. CDR3 protein: CASRRDFEAFF. The CDR3 DNA sequence: TGTGCCAGCAGAAGGGACTTTGAAGCTTTCTTT.

The gene calls are TRBV27 and TRBJ2-1, with D unclear. The CDR3 loop spans 15 amino acids. V lost 0 bases and J 3 bases, leaving 9 bases between the germline ends. Germline-derived CDR1 and CDR2 are MNHEY and SMNVEV (reference sequence). As DNA, the CDR3 is TGTGCCAGCAGTTTATCGACCAATGGCTACAATGAGCAGTTCTTC. Translating it yields CASSLSTNGYNEQFF.

This clonotype was observed many times. The chain joins TRBV7-2 to TRBJ2-5; 10 nucleotides match TRBD2. Trimming cost V 5 bases and J 5 bases; bases outside gene matches: 11. Per germline, CDR1 SGHTA and CDR2 FQGNSA. CDR3 length equals 16 residues. The CDR3 region has the DNA TGTGCCAGCAGCCCTGGATCTAGCGGGGGTACCGAGACCCAGTACTTC. It specifies CASSPGSSGGTETQYF.

The chain couples TRBV12-3 or TRBV12-4 to TRBJ2-3; TRBD1 might be the D (6 bases). The CDR3 runs to 14 residues. V gave up 5 bases and J gave up 2 bases, with 11 bases separating them. DNA for the CDR3: TGTGCCAGCAGTCCCGACAGGCCCACAGATACGCAGTATTTT. This translates into CASSPDRPTDTQYF.

Comment on this clonotype: A read error may produce the germline difference seen at one junction end. The rearrangement joins TRBV7-6 to TRBJ2-7, with TRBD1 matching over 9 bases. The CDR3 consists of 16 residues. Germline V gene data show CDR1 as SGHVS and CDR2 as FNYEAQ. CDR3 in amino acids: CASSTAEGQGSYGQYF. Written as DNA, the CDR3 is TGTGCCAGCAGCACCGCTGAGGGACAGGGCTCCTACGGGCAGTACTTC. The entire variable domain, with the rest obtained from reference TRBV7-6 and TRBJ2-7, is as follows: GAGVSQSPRYKVTKRGQDVALRCDPISGHVSLYWYRQALGQGPEFLTYFNYEAQQDKSGLPNDRFSAERPEGSISTLTIQRTEQRDSAMYRCASSTAEGQGSYGQYFGPGTRLTVT.